This passage covers 24 T cell receptor beta chains from one sample sequenced in a study of T-cell reconstitution after alpha-beta-depleted transplantation in children. Library preparation (for TCRbeta) was performed with unique molecular identifiers. Using its own MiXCR run on the PCR reads, TCRdb lists one record per CDR3 protein. The data contain roughly 500,000 distinct CDR3 sequences, approximately 20% of them seen just once; the ten biggest clones take up approximately 3%. Specimen: PBMCs from the stem cell graft donor, collected from the stem cell graft. Every receptor here comes from a human donor who donated a stem cell graft to a child with acute lymphoblastic leukemia.

This clonotype has just a few counts. The V and J genes are TRBV20-1 and TRBJ1-2; D perhaps matches TRBD1 (5 bases). V dropped 7 bases and J dropped 2 bases, with 17 bases sitting between them. Germline CDR1 is DFQATT and CDR2 is SNEGSKA (reference sequence). This CDR3 spans 14 amino acids. The CDR3 bases are TGCAGTGTTCCATCGGGACTGACGAACTATGGCTACACCTTC. Amino acid sequence: CSVPSGLTNYGYTF.

The CDR3 loop reads CASNPTRGVWSNEQFF. In DNA form, the CDR3 reads TGTGCCAGCAACCCTACTCGGGGTGTTTGGTCGAATGAGCAGTTCTTC. The chain uses TRBV7-9 and TRBJ2-1; weak D call: TRBD2 (5 bases). Germline loops: CDR1 SEHNR, CDR2 FQNEAQ (reference sequence). The CDR3 length is 16 residues. Trimming took off 7 bases at V and 7 bases at J, with 23 bases between the two ends.

The chain uses TRBV5-6 and TRBJ2-1; tentatively, D is TRBD2 (6 bases). The CDR3 is 12 residues long. Trimming took 3 bases from V and 10 from J, leaving 11 bases between them. From germline, CDR1 is SGHDT and CDR2 YYEEEE. CDR3 DNA sequence: TGTGCCAGCAGCTACACTCTAGCGGAGCAGTTCTTC. Translation: CASSYTLAEQFF.

This clonotype was seen a handful of times. J is TRBJ1-1 and V is TRBV5-1; D uncertain. This CDR3 spans 14 amino acids. The V and J ends lost 5 bases and 0 bases respectively, with 11 bases between them. Looked up from germline, CDR1 is SGHRS and CDR2 is YFSETQ. CDR3 sequence: CASRGAPVNTEAFF. CDR3 DNA sequence: TGCGCCAGCAGGGGCGCACCAGTGAACACTGAAGCTTTCTTT. Complete variable domain (other parts from reference TRBV5-1 and TRBJ1-1): KAGVTQTPRYLIKTRGQQVTLSCSPISGHRSVSWYQQTPGQGLQFLFEYFSETQRNKGNFPGRFSGRQFSNSRSEMNVSTLELGDSALYLCASRGAPVNTEAFFGQGTRLTVV.

The genes are TRBV7-9 and TRBJ2-5, with 8 bases matching TRBD2. In germline, CDR1 is SEHNR, CDR2 FQNEAQ (reference sequence). Trimming took 3 bases from V and 4 from J; bases not matched to a gene: 7. The CDR3 has 15 amino acids. The CDR3 region is CASSLVLAGRETQYF. The CDR3 coding sequence is TGTGCCAGCAGCTTGGTATTAGCGGGAAGAGAGACCCAGTACTTC. The full variable domain, in which reference TRBV7-9 and TRBJ2-5 provide the parts outside the CDR3, is DTGVSQNPRHKITKRGQNVTFRCDPISEHNRLYWYRQTLGQGPEFLTYFQNEAQLEKSRLLSDRFSAERPKGSFSTLEIQRTEQGDSAMYLCASSLVLAGRETQYFGPGTRLLVL.

This clonotype was seen a few times. The chain carries TRBV25-1 and TRBJ2-5, with 8 bases that match TRBD1. Trimming took 4 bases from V and 1 from J; bases not matched to a gene: 11. This CDR3 spans 17 amino acids. The germline CDR1 and CDR2 sequences are MGHDK and SYGVNS. CDR3 loop: CASSGGDRGLIQETQYF. The DNA of the CDR3 is TGTGCCAGCAGTGGAGGAGACAGGGGCTTGATCCAAGAGACCCAGTACTTC.

This clonotype was seen a few times. The V and J genes are TRBV19 and TRBJ1-5; 11 nucleotides line up with TRBD1. The CDR3 is 14 residues long. V lost 1 base to trimming and J lost 9 bases; unmatched junction nucleotides: 2. From germline, CDR1 is LNHDA and CDR2 SQIVND (reference sequence). The CDR3 coding sequence is TGTGCCAGTAGTATAGGGGACAGGGGGGCGCCCCAGCATTTT. It translates to CASSIGDRGAPQHF.

This clonotype was seen a few times. The chain uses TRBV2 and TRBJ2-7, with D hard to call. The germline gives CDR1 SNHLY, CDR2 FYNNEI. The CDR3 extends over 13 amino acids. V lost 7 bases, J lost 0 bases, and 10 bases lay in between. CDR3 nucleotides: TGTGCCAGCAATCGGTACGGCTCCTACGAGCAGTACTTC. It yields the protein CASNRYGSYEQYF.

There are many counts of this clonotype. The V call is TRBV29-1, the J call TRBJ2-7; 10 bases are a match to TRBD2. With 6 bases clipped from V and 0 bases from J, the junction kept 5 bases outside the gene matches. This CDR3 region has 14 residues. Looked up from germline, CDR1 is SQVTM and CDR2 is ANQGSEA. CDR3 protein: CSVLLAGSSYEQYF. CDR3 nucleotides: TGCAGCGTACTACTAGCGGGAAGCTCCTACGAGCAGTACTTC.

This clonotype occurred a few times. The J gene is TRBJ2-2, the V gene TRBV7-3; a weak D match, TRBD1 (5 bases). The germline V and J ends were trimmed by 2 bases and 6 bases, with 13 bases remaining between them. The germline V gene has CDR1 SGHTA and CDR2 FQGTGA. The CDR3 covers 15 residues. CDR3 DNA: TGTGCCAGCAGCTTATTGATAAGGGGCTCCGGGGAGCTGTTTTTT. This encodes CASSLLIRGSGELFF.

The rearrangement uses TRBV25-1 and TRBJ1-1; 9 bases fit TRBD1. V gave up 7 bases and J gave up 5 bases; unmatched junction bases: 5. Germline CDR1 reads MGHDK; CDR2 reads SYGVNS. This CDR3 region has 13 residues. CDR3 sequence: CASKTGGRTEAFF. The CDR3 DNA reads as TGTGCCAGCAAGACAGGGGGAAGAACTGAAGCTTTCTTT.

This clonotype has only a few counts. The chain couples TRBV13 to TRBJ2-3; D is possibly TRBD1 or TRBD2 (6 bases each). Trimming shortened V by 2 bases and J by 5 bases, and 14 bases separated the two germline ends. The CDR3 runs to 15 residues. CDR1 is PRHDT, CDR2 FYEKMQ, per germline (reference sequence). The DNA of the CDR3 is TGTGCCAGCAGCTTATTGACAGGCGGGATAGATACGCAGTATTTT. Its protein is CASSLLTGGIDTQYF.

Written as DNA, the CDR3 is TGTGCCAGCAGCTCGCTAAGCGGGAGGGTTTACGAGCAGTACTTC. It translates to CASSSLSGRVYEQYF. This rearrangement joins TRBV11-2 to TRBJ2-7; 10 bases are a match to TRBD2. V trimming: 4 bases; J trimming: 4 bases; junction bases outside the gene matches: 7. The CDR3 extends over 15 amino acids. Germline lookup yields CDR1 SGHAT and CDR2 FQNNGV.

This clonotype was picked up many times. V and J are TRBV9 and TRBJ1-1; D may be TRBD1 (5 bases). The germline V gene encodes CDR1 SGDLS and CDR2 YYNGEE. V was cut by 2 bases and J by 1 base, with 6 bases left in between. CDR3 length equals 13 residues. The CDR3 DNA follows: TGTGCCAGCAGCGTTGACAGGAACACTGAAGCTTTCTTT. It specifies CASSVDRNTEAFF.

The J gene is TRBJ2-1, the V gene TRBV10-1, with D perhaps TRBD2 (5 bases). Per the germline V gene, CDR1 is WNHNN and CDR2 is SYGVQD (reference sequence). Trimming stripped 4 bases from V and 6 bases from J, with 10 bases between. The length of the CDR3 is 13 residues. The CDR3 DNA follows: TGCGCCAGCAGTGGGGGAGTTGTCAATGAGCAGTTCTTC. This encodes CASSGGVVNEQFF.

V usage is TRBV5-6 and J usage is TRBJ2-7, with 9 bases identical to TRBD2. The V gene's germline CDR1 is SGHDT and CDR2 YYEEEE. After removal of 3 bases from V and 0 bases from J, the junction contained 13 bases not matched to a gene. There are 18 residues in the CDR3. The chain's CDR3 is CASSWGLAGFGDSYEQYF. CDR3 nucleotide sequence: TGTGCCAGCAGCTGGGGGCTAGCGGGATTTGGAGACTCCTACGAGCAGTACTTC.

This chain uses TRBV11-2 with TRBJ2-3; 9 bases line up with TRBD2. From germline, CDR1 is SGHAT and CDR2 FQNNGV. The CDR3 spans 16 residues. After removal of 6 bases from V and 0 bases from J, the junction contained 7 bases not matched to a gene. The CDR3 region is CASRALAGSSTDTQYF. The CDR3 nucleotides are TGTGCCAGCAGAGCACTAGCGGGTTCTAGCACAGATACGCAGTATTTT.

The chain recombines TRBV5-1 with TRBJ2-1; 16 nucleotides agree with TRBD2. The CDR3 has 17 amino acids. CDR1 is SGHRS and CDR2 is YFSETQ in the germline V gene. Trimming at V came to 4 bases and at J to 4 bases, leaving 5 bases not matched to a gene. The CDR3 protein is CASSGGLAGGDYNEQFF. The CDR3 DNA reads TGCGCCAGCAGCGGGGGACTAGCGGGAGGGGATTACAATGAGCAGTTCTTC.

This clonotype appeared a few times. V usage is TRBV6-1 and J usage is TRBJ2-1, with 11 bases aligning to TRBD2. V shed 0 bases and J 3 bases; nucleotides not matched to a gene: 1. The V gene's germline CDR1 is MNHNS and CDR2 SASEGT. This CDR3 has 16 amino acids. CDR3 region: CASSEAGTSGYNEQFF. DNA for the CDR3: TGTGCCAGCAGTGAAGCCGGGACTAGCGGCTACAATGAGCAGTTCTTC.

This clonotype was seen only a few times. This chain connects TRBV20-1 to TRBJ2-7; D may correspond to TRBD1 or TRBD2 (5 bases each). Germline V gene data show CDR1 as DFQATT and CDR2 as SNEGSKA (reference sequence). V was clipped by 0 bases and J by 1 base, with 19 bases between them. The CDR3 contains 17 residues. CDR3 protein: CSARDPTASGPSYEQYF. CDR3 DNA: TGCAGTGCTAGAGATCCCACTGCGTCGGGACCATCCTACGAGCAGTACTTC.

The rearrangement links TRBV12-3 or TRBV12-4 to TRBJ2-6; D remains unclear. The CDR3 has 13 residues. This CDR3 is CGVKVSGANVLTF. In DNA, the CDR3 is TGTGGAGTGAAGGTCTCTGGGGCCAACGTCCTGACTTTC.

This clonotype has just a few counts. J is TRBJ2-2 and V is TRBV7-8; TRBD2 agrees at 13 bases. CDR3 length equals 17 residues. Germline assignment: CDR1 SGHVS and CDR2 FQNEAQ. Losses at the gene ends were 3 bases for V and 2 bases for J; bases not matched to a gene: 3. For the CDR3, the DNA is TGTGCCAGCAGCTTCTGGACTAGCGGGAGAAACACCGGGGAGCTGTTTTTT. It encodes CASSFWTSGRNTGELFF.

The rearrangement uses TRBV20-1 and TRBJ1-2, with D unclear. CDR1 and CDR2 (germline): DFQATT, SNEGSKA (reference sequence). The V and J ends lost 3 bases and 4 bases respectively, with 12 bases between them. The CDR3 runs 13 residues. The CDR3 here is CSARSLVTYGYTF. CDR3 nucleotides: TGCAGTGCTAGGTCGCTGGTCACCTATGGCTACACCTTC.

The chain combines TRBV7-2 with TRBJ2-7; perhaps TRBD1 as D (6 bases). V gave up 3 bases and J gave up 3 bases, with 9 bases separating them. The CDR3 totals 13 residues. Germline V gives CDR1 SGHTA, CDR2 FQGNSA. In DNA, the CDR3 is TGTGCCAGCAGCTTGAACAGGGTCTACGAGCAGTACTTC. Translation: CASSLNRVYEQYF.